These 23 T cell receptor beta chains came from one sample sequenced in a study of cytomegalovirus exposure and HLA in healthy donors. Primers: 60 Vbeta forward and 13 Jbeta reverse. Libraries were prepared by immunoSEQ multiplex PCR; TCRdb keeps only in-frame clonotypes and omits some of them. The sample lists about 37,000 clones, around 69% occurring once. Sequences were obtained from PBMCs. Receptors originate from a man aged 30 to 39 in good health and CMV-seronegative.

A note on this clone: Germline and junction disagree at one end, which may indicate a read error. The gene calls are TRBV29-1 and TRBJ2-1; possible D gene TRBD1, 5 bases. The CDR3 runs to 11 residues. Germline V CDR1 and CDR2: SQVTM, ANQGSEA. The CDR3 sequence: CSAQGVLGQLF. CDR3 in DNA: TGCAGCGCTCAAGGGGTTCTTGGGCAGCTCTTC.

The rearrangement links TRBV10-3 to TRBJ2-3, with a tentative D call TRBD2 (6 bases). This CDR3 has 14 residues. CDR1 is ENHRY, CDR2 SYGVKD, per germline. The V and J ends lost 8 bases and 2 bases respectively, with 14 bases between them. The chain's CDR3 is CAIRETAHTDTQYF. CDR3 nucleotide sequence: TGTGCCATCCGGGAGACAGCTCACACAGATACGCAGTATTTT.

This chain joins TRBV2 and TRBJ1-5; D is unresolved. The germline gives CDR1 SNHLY, CDR2 FYNNEI. Between the trimmed V and J ends, which lost 5 bases and 3 bases, there was a span of 11 bases. The CDR3 runs 14 residues. CDR3 DNA sequence: TGTGCCAGCAGTAGATCACAGACCAATCAGCCCCAGCATTTT. This encodes CASSRSQTNQPQHF.

The chain recombines TRBV2 with TRBJ2-7; 7 bases are a match to TRBD1. J lost 6 bases, V lost 6 bases, and 2 bases had no gene match. CDR3 length: 11 residues. CDR1 SNHLY and CDR2 FYNNEI come from the germline V gene. CDR3 amino acids: CASRWTGEQYF. The DNA of the CDR3 is TGTGCCAGCAGGTGGACAGGCGAGCAGTACTTC. The full variable domain, completed using reference TRBV2 and TRBJ2-7, is EPEVTQTPSHQVTQMGQEVILRCVPISNHLYFYWYRQILGQKVEFLVSFYNNEISEKSEIFDDQFSVERPDGSNFTLKIRSTKLEDSAMYFCASRWTGEQYFGPGTRLTVT.

Within the sample, this clone is medium-sized. The J gene is TRBJ1-2, the V gene TRBV28; D ambiguous. Germline values: CDR1 MDHEN, CDR2 SYDVKM. The CDR3 is 11 amino acids. V dropped 5 bases and J dropped 4 bases, with 5 bases sitting between them. CDR3 nucleotides: TGTGCCAGCAGTGTGAGCTATGGCTACACCTTC. Its protein product is CASSVSYGYTF.

This clone was counted between two and nine times. This chain connects TRBV30 to TRBJ2-1, with D perhaps matching TRBD1 (5 bases). Trimming shortened V by 4 bases and J by 2 bases, and 12 bases separated the two germline ends. The CDR3 has 14 residues. Germline V gives CDR1 GTSNPN, CDR2 SVGIG (reference sequence). The CDR3 reads CAWTSGFTYNEQFF. Here the CDR3 DNA reads TGTGCCTGGACTTCAGGGTTTACCTACAATGAGCAGTTCTTC.

The rearrangement uses TRBV11-2 and TRBJ2-5; no clear D. This CDR3 comprises 13 residues. V was trimmed by 3 bases and J by 3 bases, leaving 8 bases between them. Germline V gives CDR1 SGHAT, CDR2 FQNNGV. CDR3 coding DNA: TGTGCCAGCAGCTTGGGCAGGAAAGAGACCCAGTACTTC. Translation gives CASSLGRKETQYF.

This chain connects TRBV5-1 to TRBJ2-1, with 7 bases fitting TRBD2. CDR3 length: 17 amino acids. CDR1 SGHRS and CDR2 YFSETQ come from the germline V gene. The V and J ends lost 0 bases and 0 bases, in that order; junction bases with no gene match: 6. The CDR3 DNA follows: TGCGCCAGCAGCTTGGGGCTAGCGGTGAGCTCCTACAATGAGCAGTTCTTC. Encoded protein: CASSLGLAVSSYNEQFF.

This clone was seen a handful of times. The gene calls are TRBV9 and TRBJ1-3; 8 bases line up with TRBD1. The CDR3 contains 15 residues. V lost 4 bases to trimming and J lost 1 base; unmatched junction nucleotides: 4. Germline loops: CDR1 SGDLS, CDR2 YYNGEE. The CDR3 DNA reads TGTGCCAGCAGCCGGACAGGGTTATCTGGAAACACCATATATTTT. As protein: CASSRTGLSGNTIYF.

V usage is TRBV6-1 and J usage is TRBJ1-2; TRBD1 matches at 8 bases. The CDR3 is made up of 14 amino acids. The V gene's germline CDR1 is MNHNS and CDR2 SASEGT. Unmatched junction bases numbered 5, after V lost 2 bases and J lost 6 bases. CDR3 loop: CASSEQGARDGYTF. The DNA for the CDR3 is TGTGCCAGCAGTGAACAGGGGGCCAGGGATGGCTACACCTTC.

The J gene is TRBJ2-7, the V gene TRBV5-1, with D maybe TRBD1 (6 bases). V lost 2 bases and J lost 0, with 15 bases in between. The germline V gene encodes CDR1 SGHRS and CDR2 YFSETQ. This CDR3 region has 16 residues. The CDR3 nucleotides read TGCGCCAGCAGCTTACAGACAGGCTTGAGCTCCTACGAGCAGTACTTC. Translation gives CASSLQTGLSSYEQYF.

This chain connects TRBV19 to TRBJ1-3; D gene uncertain. CDR1 LNHDA and CDR2 SQIVND come from the germline V gene (reference sequence). V dropped 5 bases and J dropped 2 bases, with 13 bases sitting between them. The CDR3 has 15 residues. This chain's CDR3 is CASSVYRVAGNTIYF. CDR3 sequence (DNA): TGTGCCAGTAGTGTTTACAGAGTTGCTGGAAACACCATATATTTT. Complete variable domain (other parts from reference TRBV19 and TRBJ1-3): DGGITQSPKYLFRKEGQNVTLSCEQNLNHDAMYWYRQDPGQGLRLIYYSQIVNDFQKGDIAEGYSVSREKKESFPLTVTSAQKNPTAFYLCASSVYRVAGNTIYFGEGSWLTVV.

The J gene is TRBJ2-1, the V gene TRBV7-8, with no clear D. The CDR3 runs to 14 residues. Germline V CDR1 and CDR2: SGHVS, FQNEAQ. V shed 1 base and J shed 6 bases, with 10 bases lying between them. In nucleotides, the CDR3 is TGTGCCAGCAGCTTAGAAACCCTACTCAATGAGCAGTTCTTC. This codes for CASSLETLLNEQFF.

This sequence joins TRBV7-2 and TRBJ2-7; no definite D call. Trimming took off 1 base at V and 7 bases at J, with 17 bases between the two ends. The CDR3 is made up of 15 amino acids. CDR1 SGHTA and CDR2 FQGNSA come from the germline V gene. CDR3 region: CASSLVGRLFWEQYF. CDR3 coding DNA: TGTGCCAGCAGCTTAGTGGGCAGGCTCTTTTGGGAGCAGTACTTC.

The rearrangement links TRBV5-1 to TRBJ1-6, with a tentative D call TRBD1 (6 bases). There are 15 residues in the CDR3. Germline V gene sequence: CDR1 SGHRS, CDR2 YFSETQ. V lost 6 bases and J 3 bases, leaving 13 bases between the germline ends. Here the CDR3 DNA reads TGCGCCAGCACCACAGGGACGGTCTATAATTCACCCCTCCACTTT. Amino acids: CASTTGTVYNSPLHF.

This chain uses TRBV4-1 with TRBJ2-5; 7 bases line up with TRBD2. This CDR3 has 18 residues. Per germline, CDR1 MGHRA and CDR2 YSYEKL. V lost 4 bases to trimming and J lost 1 base; unmatched junction nucleotides: 15. The CDR3 sequence: CASSPSSQAGGFQETQYF. The DNA of the CDR3 is TGCGCCAGCAGCCCCAGTTCTCAAGCCGGGGGGTTCCAAGAGACCCAGTACTTC.

This clone was counted only a few times. The chain links TRBV6-4 to TRBJ2-3, with TRBD2 identical over 11 bases. The CDR3 has 14 residues. Trimming removed 0 bases from V and 9 bases from J; junction bases left unmatched: 2. Germline CDR1 and CDR2: MRHNA and SNTAGT. CDR3 in DNA: TGTGCCAGCAGTGACTCTAGCGGGGGGGCCACGCAGTATTTT. It specifies CASSDSSGGATQYF.

This clone was detected a few times. This rearrangement joins TRBV7-8 to TRBJ2-3; 11 positions match TRBD2. V was pared by 5 bases and J by 2 bases, with 9 bases of the junction left unmatched. Germline values: CDR1 SGHVS, CDR2 FQNEAQ. The CDR3 has 17 residues. This CDR3 reads CASSPGLAVLNTDTQYF. As DNA, the CDR3 is TGTGCCAGCAGCCCGGGACTAGCGGTCCTTAACACAGATACGCAGTATTTT.

The V gene is TRBV6-6, the J gene TRBJ2-5, with TRBD2 matching over 8 bases. V gave up 6 bases and J gave up 2 bases; unmatched junction bases: 5. The CDR3 is made up of 14 amino acids. The V gene's germline CDR1 is MNHNY and CDR2 SVGAGI (reference sequence). For the CDR3, the DNA is TGTGCCAGCAGCGGGGGGGGACCACAAGAGACCCAGTACTTC. This codes for CASSGGGPQETQYF.

The rearrangement joins TRBV5-1 to TRBJ2-7, with 11 bases matching TRBD2. This CDR3 is built from 18 residues. The V gene's germline CDR1 is SGHRS and CDR2 YFSETQ. J gave up 4 bases and V 0 bases, and 12 bases lay outside the gene matches. The CDR3 sequence: CASSLGPIAGGATYEQYF. The CDR3 DNA reads TGCGCCAGCAGCTTGGGACCTATAGCGGGAGGGGCAACTTACGAGCAGTACTTC.

V usage is TRBV4-1 and J usage is TRBJ2-7; a possible D gene is TRBD1 (5 bases). Germline V gene data show CDR1 as MGHRA and CDR2 as YSYEKL. Trimming pared 0 bases from V and 7 bases from J, leaving 19 bases between. The CDR3 totals 16 residues. For the CDR3, the DNA is TGCGCCAGCAGCCAAGATGGTTGGACAACCTCTGAGGAGCAGTACTTC. Protein sequence: CASSQDGWTTSEEQYF.

Remarks on this clone: Within the sample, other DNA sequences also encode this same CDR3. The chain links TRBV19 to TRBJ2-5, with a possible D match to TRBD1 (6 bases). This CDR3 is 12 amino acids long. Germline values: CDR1 LNHDA, CDR2 SQIVND (reference sequence). With 2 bases removed from V and 5 bases from J, the gap between germline ends came to 6 bases. For the CDR3, the DNA is TGTGCCAGTAGTATAAGGGGGGAGACCCAGTACTTC. It codes for CASSIRGETQYF.

This rearrangement joins TRBV5-1 to TRBJ1-1; perhaps TRBD1 as D (6 bases). Trimming took 4 bases from V and 5 from J, leaving 24 bases between them. This CDR3 spans 17 amino acids. Per the germline V gene, CDR1 is SGHRS and CDR2 is YFSETQ. This CDR3 is CASSPRGGSALGTEAFF. CDR3 nucleotide sequence: TGCGCCAGCAGCCCGAGAGGGGGTAGTGCTTTAGGGACTGAAGCTTTCTTT.